This T cell receptor (beta chain) is from a study of blood T cell repertoires in COVID-19. Overall study: COVID-19 samples, acute and convalescent, were from the United States, Italy and Spain.

The participants were between roughly 18 and 100 years old and came from about two dozen US areas. CDR1 is SGHDT, CDR2 YYEEEE, per germline. The CDR3 runs to 12 residues. The V end was cut by 3 bases, the J end by 3 bases, with 4 bases between. As processed by the authors: Reference gene primer amplification gave nucleated cell count estimates. TCRdb's table, derived via immunoSEQ multiplex PCR, lists solely in-frame clones and lacks some. D and trimming were read from the DNA, whereas the V and J calls and clone size are those reported in that table. The table has fewer than 500,000 clones, approximately 90% seen once.

This rearrangement joins TRBV5-6 to TRBJ1-5; D unresolved. The sequencing sample was made of PBMCs or T cells enriched from blood (not recorded which). The sequence derives from a woman under 40 with acute COVID-19. The CDR3 region has the DNA TGTGCCAGCAGCTCTCCCAATCAGCCCCAGCATTTT. Translation: CASSSPNQPQHF.